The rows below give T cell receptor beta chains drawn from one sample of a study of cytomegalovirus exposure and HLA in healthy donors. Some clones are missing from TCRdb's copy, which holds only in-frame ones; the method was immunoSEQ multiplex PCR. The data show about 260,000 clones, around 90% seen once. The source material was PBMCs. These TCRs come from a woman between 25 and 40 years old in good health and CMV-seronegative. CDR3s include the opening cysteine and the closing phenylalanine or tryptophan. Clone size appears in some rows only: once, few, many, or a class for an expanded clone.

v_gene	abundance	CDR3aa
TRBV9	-	CASSRTGNTGELFF
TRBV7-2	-	CASSYTGWGLGNTEAFF
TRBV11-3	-	CASSSGGRRGEKLFF
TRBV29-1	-	CSAESDTQYF
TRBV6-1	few	CASRVSGINYEQYF
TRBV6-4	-	CASSDSTSRNEKLFF
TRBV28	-	CASSTGGTDTQYF
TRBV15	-	CAVGTSGLYSSYNEQFF
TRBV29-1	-	CSVVTDTYEQYF
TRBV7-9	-	CASSLGRPFF
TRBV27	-	CASSHAFRSGTSGRAVEQFF